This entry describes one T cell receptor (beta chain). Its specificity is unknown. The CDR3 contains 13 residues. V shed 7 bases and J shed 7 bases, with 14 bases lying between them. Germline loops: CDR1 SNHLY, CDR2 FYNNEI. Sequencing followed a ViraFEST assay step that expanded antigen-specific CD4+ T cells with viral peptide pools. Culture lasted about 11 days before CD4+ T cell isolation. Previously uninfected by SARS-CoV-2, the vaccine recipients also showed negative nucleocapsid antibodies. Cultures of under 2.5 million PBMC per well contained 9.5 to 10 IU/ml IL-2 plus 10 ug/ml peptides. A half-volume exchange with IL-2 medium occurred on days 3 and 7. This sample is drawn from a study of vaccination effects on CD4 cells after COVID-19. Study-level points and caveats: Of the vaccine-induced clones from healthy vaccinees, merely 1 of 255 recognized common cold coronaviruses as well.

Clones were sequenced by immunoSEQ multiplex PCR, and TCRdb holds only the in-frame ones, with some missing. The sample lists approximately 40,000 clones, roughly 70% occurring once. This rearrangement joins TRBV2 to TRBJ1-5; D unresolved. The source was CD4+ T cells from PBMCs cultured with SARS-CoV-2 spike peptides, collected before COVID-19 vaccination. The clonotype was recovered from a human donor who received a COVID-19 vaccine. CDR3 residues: CASMLEGSQPQHF. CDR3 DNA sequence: TGTGCCAGCATGTTAGAGGGCTCCCAGCCCCAGCATTTT.